Presented here are 30 T cell receptor beta chains from one specimen sequenced in a study of blood T cell repertoires in COVID-19. Assay used: immunoSEQ multiplex PCR; TCRdb lists only in-frame clones, some missing. The repertoire holds under 150,000 clones, with 79% as singletons. Material: peripheral blood. These receptors were collected from a man in his fifties or sixties with acute or convalescent COVID-19.

J is TRBJ2-1 and V is TRBV28, with D possibly being TRBD2 (6 bases). Germline V gives CDR1 MDHEN, CDR2 SYDVKM. V shed 2 bases and J shed 0 bases, with 11 bases lying between them. The CDR3 has 16 residues. The CDR3 is CASSLPRLDSYNEQFF. In DNA form, the CDR3 reads TGTGCCAGCAGTTTACCGAGACTAGACTCCTACAATGAGCAGTTCTTC. Looking up the rest from reference TRBV28 and TRBJ2-1 gives the full variable domain: DVKVTQSSRYLVKRTGEKVFLECVQDMDHENMFWYRQDPGLGLRLIYFSYDVKMKEKGDIPEGYSVSREKKERFSLILESASTNQTSMYLCASSLPRLDSYNEQFFGPGTRLTVL.

This clone has more than one count but fewer than ten. The gene calls are TRBV14 and TRBJ2-7; 10 nucleotides align to TRBD1. This CDR3 is 17 amino acids long. Germline V lookup: CDR1 SGHDN, CDR2 FVKESK. V lost 3 bases to trimming and J lost 4 bases; unmatched junction nucleotides: 12. CDR3 DNA: TGTGCCAGCAGCCAGCTTGGGGGTGACAGGGGGCAATACGAGCAGTACTTC. Translating gives CASSQLGGDRGQYEQYF.

The genes are TRBV7-9 and TRBJ1-1; maybe TRBD1 (6 bases). With 2 bases removed from V and 3 bases from J, the gap between germline ends came to 13 bases. The length of the CDR3 is 15 residues. Germline assignment: CDR1 SEHNR and CDR2 FQNEAQ (reference sequence). The chain's CDR3 is CASSLLGARYTEAFF. CDR3 sequence (DNA): TGTGCCAGCAGCTTATTGGGGGCCCGGTACACTGAAGCTTTCTTT.

This clone has a count of ten or more. Written as DNA, the CDR3 is TGTGCCAGCAGGCAGGGCAGCACAGATACGCAGTATTTT. Translated: CASRQGSTDTQYF. The rearrangement uses TRBV6-5 and TRBJ2-3, with D maybe TRBD1 (5 bases). The length of the CDR3 is 13 residues. The germline CDR1 and CDR2 sequences are MNHEY and SVGAGI. Trimming left V 6 bases short and J 0 bases short, with 7 bases between.

This clone was found once. V and J are TRBV4-2 and TRBJ2-2; 10 bases map to TRBD2. Unmatched junction bases numbered 4, after V lost 5 bases and J lost 4 bases. The CDR3 extends over 15 amino acids. Germline values: CDR1 LGHNA, CDR2 YNFKEQ. The CDR3 DNA follows: TGTGCCAGCAGCTATCTAGCGGGAGTCACCGGGGAGCTGTTTTTT. Translated, it gives CASSYLAGVTGELFF.

This clone was detected only a few times. CDR3 DNA: TGTGCCAGCAGACCTACAGGGTCGGGAAACACCATATATTTT. This translates into CASRPTGSGNTIYF. The chain recombines TRBV6-5 with TRBJ1-3, with a tentative D call TRBD1 (6 bases). Looked up from germline, CDR1 is MNHEY and CDR2 is SVGAGI. The V and J ends lost 6 bases and 4 bases respectively, with 13 bases between them. CDR3 size: 14 residues.

The genes are TRBV19 and TRBJ2-3; D perhaps matches TRBD2 (5 bases). Germline V gene sequence: CDR1 LNHDA, CDR2 SQIVND (reference sequence). Trimming took off 6 bases at V and 1 base at J, with 8 bases between the two ends. This CDR3 comprises 13 residues. The CDR3 region has the DNA TGTGCCAGTAGCGTGGGAGGCACAGATACGCAGTATTTT. Its protein is CASSVGGTDTQYF.

V gene TRBV7-2 combines with J gene TRBJ1-4; 7 nucleotides align to TRBD1. The V gene end was trimmed by 5 bases and the J gene end by 13 bases; junction bases not matched to a gene: 13. CDR1 and CDR2 from the germline V gene are SGHTA and FQGNSA. This CDR3 has 14 residues. The CDR3 sequence is CASSPSTGNVGLFF. CDR3 in DNA: TGTGCCAGCAGCCCCTCGACAGGGAATGTGGGACTGTTTTTT.

The chain joins TRBV15 to TRBJ2-7; TRBD2 is a possible D gene (6 bases). Germline V lookup: CDR1 LNHNV, CDR2 YYDKDF (reference sequence). V lost 3 bases, J lost 5 bases, and 11 bases lay in between. The CDR3 consists of 13 residues. Here the CDR3 reads CATSSARGNEQYF. In nucleotides, the CDR3 is TGTGCCACCAGCAGTGCCCGCGGGAACGAGCAGTACTTC.

This clone was seen a single time. CDR3 sequence reads: CASSVDPLAETQYF. The CDR3 region has the DNA TGTGCCAGCAGCGTAGACCCCCTAGCGGAGACGCAGTATTTT. V is TRBV9 and J is TRBJ2-3; 7 bases agree with TRBD2. Germline V gene lookup returns CDR1 SGDLS and CDR2 YYNGEE. V lost 0 bases to trimming and J lost 9 bases; unmatched junction nucleotides: 7. This CDR3 has 14 residues.

This clone was observed once. The chain employs TRBV10-3 and TRBJ2-7; the D is unclear. From germline, CDR1 is ENHRY and CDR2 SYGVKD. Trimming shortened V by 5 bases and J by 0 bases, and 5 bases separated the two germline ends. This CDR3 comprises 12 residues. The CDR3 spells CAISPYSYEQYF. CDR3 coding DNA: TGTGCCATCAGTCCGTACTCCTACGAGCAGTACTTC.

The chain uses TRBV15 and TRBJ2-4, with D possibly matching TRBD2 (6 bases). Looked up from germline, CDR1 is LNHNV and CDR2 is YYDKDF (reference sequence). The ends were cut back, 0 bases at V and 0 bases at J, with 21 bases in the middle. This CDR3 is 20 amino acids long. CDR3 in DNA: TGTGCCACCAGCAGAGAGGAGTTGTGGGAGGCGGATCGAGCCAAAAACATTCAGTACTTC. It codes for CATSREELWEADRAKNIQYF.

The chain has TRBV12-3 or TRBV12-4 and TRBJ1-5, with D unresolved. This CDR3 comprises 13 residues. V shed 8 bases and J shed 4 bases, with 12 bases lying between them. CDR3 loop: CASRWGENQPQHF. The CDR3 DNA follows: TGTGCCAGCCGGTGGGGAGAGAATCAGCCCCAGCATTTT.

This chain links TRBV7-2 with TRBJ1-5; 8 bases agree with TRBD1. The germline CDR1 and CDR2 sequences are SGHTA and FQGNSA. CDR3 length equals 15 residues. V lost 1 base and J lost 4; bases outside the gene matches: 3. The CDR3 coding sequence is TGTGCCAGCAGCTTAGTCGGACAGGGAAATCAGCCCCAGCATTTT. Translated, it gives CASSLVGQGNQPQHF. The full variable domain, its missing parts supplied by reference TRBV7-2 and TRBJ1-5, is GAGVSQSPSNKVTEKGKDVELRCDPISGHTALYWYRQSLGQGLEFLIYFQGNSAPDKSGLPSDRFSAERTGGSVSTLTIQRTQQEDSAVYLCASSLVGQGNQPQHFGDGTRLSIL.

The CDR3 spells CASSPLSYNEQFF. CDR3 DNA sequence: TGTGCCAGCAGCCCACTCTCCTACAATGAGCAGTTCTTC. The chain uses TRBV12-3 or TRBV12-4 and TRBJ2-1; the D is unclear. The germline V and J ends were trimmed by 6 bases and 0 bases, with 6 bases remaining between them. This CDR3 spans 13 amino acids.

The chain is built from TRBV2 and TRBJ1-1; 9 nucleotides line up with TRBD1. Germline trimming cut 3 bases from V and 11 bases from J; bases unmatched to any gene: 7. Germline CDR1 is SNHLY and CDR2 is FYNNEI. The CDR3 has 13 residues. The CDR3 nucleotides read TGTGCCAGCAGTGATAGGGACAGGGTAGTTGCTTTCTTT. This sequence encodes CASSDRDRVVAFF.

The chain employs TRBV27 and TRBJ1-5; a possible D gene is TRBD1 (6 bases). Germline CDR1 and CDR2: MNHEY and SMNVEV (reference sequence). The CDR3 is 15 amino acids. V was cut by 5 bases and J by 5 bases, with 16 bases left in between. The CDR3 nucleotides read TGTGCCAGCAGTCGGGGAGGGGGGGGTTATCAGCCCCAGCATTTT. It specifies CASSRGGGGYQPQHF.

The rearrangement uses TRBV5-1 and TRBJ1-3; D call uncertain. The CDR3 runs 14 residues. Germline values: CDR1 SGHRS, CDR2 YFSETQ. The ends were cut back, 0 bases at V and 3 bases at J, with 7 bases in the middle. CDR3 bases: TGCGCCAGCAGCTTGGTCGGGTATGGAAACACCATATATTTT. This translates into CASSLVGYGNTIYF.

This clone was detected only once. The gene calls are TRBV6-5 and TRBJ2-7; TRBD1 agrees at 9 bases. V lost 4 bases to trimming and J lost 9 bases; unmatched junction nucleotides: 16. The CDR3 covers 16 residues. Per germline, CDR1 MNHEY and CDR2 SVGAGI. The CDR3 loop is CASSLTSGTGMHAQYF. DNA of the CDR3: TGTGCCAGCAGTTTGACTTCCGGGACAGGGATGCACGCGCAGTACTTC.

A word on this clone: Other DNA sequences in the sample encode the same CDR3. V is TRBV3-1 (or the pseudogene TRBV3-2) and J is TRBJ2-2, with 9 positions matching TRBD2. V shed 4 bases, J shed 2 bases, and the junction held 2 bases outside the gene matches. There are 15 residues in the CDR3. Germline lookup yields CDR1 LGHDT and CDR2 YNNKEL (reference sequence). CDR3 residues: CASSRLADNTGELFF. The CDR3 region has the DNA TGTGCCAGCAGCCGACTAGCGGATAACACCGGGGAGCTGTTTTTT.

This CDR3 is CASSLTGELFF. The CDR3 DNA reads as TGTGCCAGCAGCTTGACCGGGGAGCTGTTTTTT. The chain links TRBV28 to TRBJ2-2; D uncertain. Germline CDR1 and CDR2: MDHEN and SYDVKM. The CDR3 is 11 residues long. Trimming took off 6 bases at V and 5 bases at J, with 4 bases between the two ends.

The chain has TRBV7-3 and TRBJ2-7; TRBD1 agrees at 11 bases. The V gene end was trimmed by 4 bases and the J gene end by 6 bases; junction bases not matched to a gene: 2. CDR1 is SGHTA and CDR2 is FQGTGA in the germline V gene. The CDR3 has 13 amino acids. The CDR3 DNA follows: TGTGCCAGCAGCTCCGGGACAGGGGGCGAGCAGTACTTC. Translated: CASSSGTGGEQYF. The full variable domain, completed using reference TRBV7-3 and TRBJ2-7, is GAGVSQTPSNKVTEKGKYVELRCDPISGHTALYWYRQSLGQGPEFLIYFQGTGAADDSGLPNDRFFAVRPEGSVSTLKIQRTERGDSAVYLCASSSGTGGEQYFGPGTRLTVT.

The chain carries TRBV6-1 and TRBJ2-7; tentative D call: TRBD1 (5 bases). Germline assignment: CDR1 MNHNS and CDR2 SASEGT. The CDR3 loop spans 14 amino acids. V gave up 1 base and J gave up 4 bases, with 11 bases separating them. The CDR3 DNA is TGTGCCAGCAGTGAAGGGCAGGGTCTATACGAGCAGTACTTC. Its protein product is CASSEGQGLYEQYF.

The rearrangement joins TRBV5-6 to TRBJ1-2, with D unclear. This CDR3 has 12 residues. With 4 bases removed from V and 8 bases from J, the gap between germline ends came to 12 bases. Germline V gene data show CDR1 as SGHDT and CDR2 as YYEEEE. For the CDR3, the DNA is TGTGCCAGCAGCACTGGAGCCTGGGGCTACACCTTC. It encodes CASSTGAWGYTF.

V is TRBV2 and J is TRBJ2-1; D is unclear. The CDR3 runs to 15 residues. Per the germline V gene, CDR1 is SNHLY and CDR2 is FYNNEI. V lost 2 bases, J lost 5 bases, and 13 bases lay in between. The CDR3 sequence: CASSENSPPDNEQFF. Written as DNA, the CDR3 is TGTGCCAGCAGTGAAAACAGCCCTCCAGACAATGAGCAGTTCTTC. The entire variable domain, with the rest obtained from reference TRBV2 and TRBJ2-1, is as follows: EPEVTQTPSHQVTQMGQEVILRCVPISNHLYFYWYRQILGQKVEFLVSFYNNEISEKSEIFDDQFSVERPDGSNFTLKIRSTKLEDSAMYFCASSENSPPDNEQFFGPGTRLTVL.

The V call is TRBV7-9, the J call TRBJ2-3, with unresolved D. The CDR3 has 15 residues. Germline V gene data show CDR1 as SEHNR and CDR2 as FQNEAQ (reference sequence). The ends were cut back, 0 bases at V and 4 bases at J, with 11 bases in the middle. Written as DNA, the CDR3 is TGTGCCAGCAGCTTAGCGCTAGATCCGTCAGATACGCAGTATTTT. Protein product: CASSLALDPSDTQYF.

The chain uses TRBV19 and TRBJ1-2; tentative D call: TRBD1 (6 bases). Trimming took off 9 bases at V and 6 bases at J, with 11 bases between the two ends. Looked up from germline, CDR1 is LNHDA and CDR2 is SQIVND (reference sequence). The CDR3 contains 11 residues. The CDR3 reads CASGQRHGYTF. CDR3 sequence (DNA): TGTGCCAGCGGACAGCGCCATGGCTACACCTTC.

V and J are TRBV6-5 and TRBJ2-2; the D gene is possibly TRBD2 (5 bases). The length of the CDR3 is 15 residues. Germline loops: CDR1 MNHEY, CDR2 SVGAGI. Trimming removed 8 bases from V and 4 bases from J, with 17 bases in between. The CDR3 loop is CASALRGTSTGELFF. Written as DNA, the CDR3 is TGTGCCAGCGCCCTTCGGGGAACCAGCACCGGGGAGCTGTTTTTT.

The table lists this clone with a count of one. The rearrangement uses TRBV6-5 and TRBJ2-2; D possibly corresponds to TRBD1 (5 bases). The CDR3 has 14 residues. Trimming pared 11 bases from V and 1 base from J, leaving 14 bases between. In germline, CDR1 is MNHEY, CDR2 SVGAGI. The CDR3 DNA is TGTGCCTCCAAGGGGAAGGGGAACACCGGGGAGCTGTTTTTT. Protein product: CASKGKGNTGELFF.

The chain combines TRBV11-1 with TRBJ1-1; 8 positions match TRBD1. Per the germline V gene, CDR1 is SGHAT and CDR2 is FQDESV (reference sequence). The CDR3 length is 13 residues. V trimming: 3 bases; J trimming: 4 bases; junction bases outside the gene matches: 1. In DNA form, the CDR3 reads TGTGCCAGCAGCTTCACAGGGGGCACTGAAGCTTTCTTT. This sequence encodes CASSFTGGTEAFF.